The clone carrying this T cell receptor (beta chain) was picked up a small number of times. Its specificity is not known. The data are from a study of cytomegalovirus exposure and HLA in healthy donors. General study findings and limits: When presence/absence was analysed, sequencing depth was taken to be roughly uniform across donors.

This CDR3 has 16 amino acids. The junction had 18 bases not matched to a gene; V was cut back by 6 bases and J by 7 bases. In germline, CDR1 is ENHRY, CDR2 SYGVKD. With 60 Vbeta and 13 Jbeta primers, the PCR was carried out. Data came from immunoSEQ multiplex PCR; TCRdb stores just in-frame clones and leaves some out. The table shows 80,000 to 100,000 clones, with roughly 81% occurring only once. The V and J genes are TRBV10-3 and TRBJ2-7, with 7 positions matching TRBD2. The sequenced material came from PBMCs. This sequence was found in a man in his forties in good health and CMV-seronegative. In DNA form, the CDR3 reads TGTGCCATCAGCACCAAACAACGGGACTACGTCTTGGAGCAGTACTTC. This codes for CAISTKQRDYVLEQYF.